The T cell receptor beta chain described here comes from a study of metastatic and nonmetastatic thyroid tumors. As concerns this clone: At one of its ends the junction is not consistent with the germline gene, which may arise from a read error.

Germline assignment: CDR1 SGHAT and CDR2 FQDESV (reference sequence). This CDR3 is built from 17 residues. Using MiXCR, TCRdb reanalyzed the PCR reads. Of roughly 24,000 clones listed, 18% were seen once; the top ten hold 2.7%. Until they underwent thyroid surgery, no patient had received any treatment. The clonotype comes from a male donor with papillary thyroid cancer or a benign thyroid nodule (not recorded which). Some clones in this sample may be carry-over from other donors' samples. This chain joins TRBV11-1 and TRBJ2-6; TRBD1 matches at 9 bases. The specimen was adjacent normal tissue. In DNA form, the CDR3 reads TGTGCCAGCAGCCTTTTTGGGACAGGGCTTGGGGCCAACTTCCTGACTTTC. Protein: CASSLFGTGLGANFLTF.